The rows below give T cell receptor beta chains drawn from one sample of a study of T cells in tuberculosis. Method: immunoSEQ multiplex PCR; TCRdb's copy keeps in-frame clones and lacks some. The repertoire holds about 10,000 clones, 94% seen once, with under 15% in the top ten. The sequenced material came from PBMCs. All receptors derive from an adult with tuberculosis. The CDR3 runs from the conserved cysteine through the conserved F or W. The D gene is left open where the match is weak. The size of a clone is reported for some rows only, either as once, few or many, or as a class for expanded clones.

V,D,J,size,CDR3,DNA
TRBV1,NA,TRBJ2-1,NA,CTSSPHNEQFF,TGCACCAGCAGCCCTCACAATGAGCAGTTCTTC
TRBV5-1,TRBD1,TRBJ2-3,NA,CASSLGQGADTQYF,TGCGCCAGCAGCTTGGGACAGGGGGCAGATACGCAGTATTTT
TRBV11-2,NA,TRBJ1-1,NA,CASSFGVGQEAFF,TGTGCCAGCAGCTTTGGTGTGGGACAAGAAGCTTTCTTT
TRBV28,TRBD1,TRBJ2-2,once,CASRSPGQGLPGELFF,TGTGCCAGCAGGTCTCCGGGACAGGGTTTACCCGGGGAGCTGTTTTTT
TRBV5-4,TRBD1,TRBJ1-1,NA,CASTPSGTGRTEAFF,TGTGCCAGCACCCCGTCAGGGACAGGGAGGACTGAAGCTTTCTTT
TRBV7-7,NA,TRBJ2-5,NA,CASSSSLGLLGTQYF,TGTGCCAGCAGCTCCTCGCTGGGACTCCTGGGGACCCAGTACTTC
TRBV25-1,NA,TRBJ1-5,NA,CASRGQGWRLGHNQPQHF,TGTGCCAGCAGAGGTCAGGGATGGAGACTGGGGCACAATCAGCCCCAGCATTTT
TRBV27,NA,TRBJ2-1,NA,CASSSPLRSSYNEQFF,TGTGCCAGCAGTTCCCCCTTGCGGAGCTCCTACAATGAGCAGTTCTTC
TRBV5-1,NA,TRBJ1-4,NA,CASRKEGTNEKLFF,TGCGCCAGCAGAAAAGAGGGAACTAATGAAAAACTGTTTTTT
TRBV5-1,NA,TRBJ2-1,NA,CASSEDTGWHEQFF,TGCGCCAGCAGCGAAGACACAGGGTGGCATGAGCAGTTCTTC
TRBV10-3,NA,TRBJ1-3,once,CAISESIGQGNTIYF,TGTGCCATCAGTGAGTCCATAGGACAGGGAAACACCATATATTTT
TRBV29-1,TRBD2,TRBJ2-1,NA,CSVEGLAGRYNEQFF,TGCAGCGTTGAAGGGCTAGCGGGGCGCTACAATGAGCAGTTCTTC
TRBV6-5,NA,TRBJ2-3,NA,CASRGSEDTQYF,TGTGCCAGTCGGGGATCCGAAGATACGCAGTATTTT
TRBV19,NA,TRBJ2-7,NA,CASSITGNPYEQYF,TGTGCCAGTAGTATCACAGGGAACCCCTACGAGCAGTACTTC
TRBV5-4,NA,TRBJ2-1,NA,CASSPAGRGDEQFF,TGTGCCAGCAGCCCGGCCGGCAGGGGCGATGAGCAGTTCTTC
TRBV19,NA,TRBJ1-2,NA,CASSIDRTLRGFYGYTF,TGTGCCAGTAGTATAGATCGTACGCTCAGGGGATTCTATGGCTACACCTTC
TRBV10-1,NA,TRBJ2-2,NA,CASSAGSGELFF,TGCGCCAGCAGTGCGGGTAGCGGGGAGCTGTTTTTT
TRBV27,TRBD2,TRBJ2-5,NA,CASSLGVGGPWETQYF,TGTGCCAGCAGTTTAGGGGTGGGAGGGCCTTGGGAGACCCAGTACTTC
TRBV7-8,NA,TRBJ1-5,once,CASSHWQLRAVGNQPQHF,TGTGCCAGCAGCCACTGGCAACTCAGGGCTGTAGGCAATCAGCCCCAGCATTTT
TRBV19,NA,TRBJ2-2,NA,CASSTDRFTGELFF,TGTGCCAGTAGTACAGACAGGTTCACCGGGGAGCTGTTTTTT
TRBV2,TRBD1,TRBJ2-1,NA,CASRALQGALNNEQFF,TGTGCCAGCAGAGCCTTACAGGGGGCCCTCAACAATGAGCAGTTCTTC
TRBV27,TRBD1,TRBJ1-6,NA,CASAAGGSPLHF,TGTGCCAGCGCGGCAGGGGGGTCACCCCTCCACTTT
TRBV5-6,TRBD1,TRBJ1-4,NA,CASSPNDGDRGREKLFF,TGTGCCAGCAGCCCGAATGATGGGGACAGGGGTCGGGAAAAACTGTTTTTT
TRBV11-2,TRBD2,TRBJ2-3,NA,CASSLEAGGPEDTQYF,TGTGCCAGCAGCTTGGAAGCGGGGGGGCCGGAAGATACGCAGTATTTT
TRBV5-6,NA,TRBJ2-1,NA,CASSLELQGNEQFF,TGTGCCAGCAGCTTGGAACTTCAGGGGAATGAGCAGTTCTTC
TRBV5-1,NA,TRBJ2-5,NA,CASRTGVVETQYF,TGCGCCAGCAGGACAGGCGTTGTGGAGACCCAGTACTTC
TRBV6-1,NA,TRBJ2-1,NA,CASSAVTGANEQFF,TGTGCCAGCAGTGCCGTTACCGGAGCCAATGAGCAGTTCTTC
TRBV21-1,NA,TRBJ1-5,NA,CASRSQPQHF,TGTGCCAGCAGGAGCCAGCCCCAGCATTTT
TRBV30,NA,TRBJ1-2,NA,CACPTIRNYGYTF,TGTGCCTGCCCGACTATAAGAAACTATGGCTACACCTTC
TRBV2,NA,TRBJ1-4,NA,CASSRGQTNEKLFF,TGTGCCAGCAGCCGTGGACAAACTAATGAAAAACTGTTTTTT